This entry describes one T cell receptor beta chain. This clonotype was found a few times. No antigen is known for it. Compared with germline, one end of the junction differs, possibly owing to a read error. This sample was taken from a study of blood T cells in healthy people across ages (dated by TCRdb to between 2015 and 2016). In terms of the full investigation: In model experiments, template switching captured about one uniquely barcoded TCR beta cDNA molecule for every two T cells. The study measured age-related changes in TCR beta repertoire diversity using deep sequencing normalized with unique cDNA molecular identifiers. Four age groups were formed from the donors: young (average roughly 16 years), middle-aged (approximately 39), aged (about 68) and long-lived (about 75). Using the same blood draw, the study looked at two additional independent replicas of 1 million unique cDNA reads for two donors, one aged 18 to 29 and the other aged 80 or older.

The donors were roughly 40 Caucasian individuals from Russia, aged roughly 6 to 90 years, who were systemically healthy. Approximately 10 milliliters of peripheral blood were collected from each donor into EDTA-treated Vacutainer tubes. Ficoll-Paque density-gradient centrifugation was used to isolate PBMCs, with at least 6.5 million obtained per sample. Trizol reagent was used to extract total RNA from the PBMCs, yielding at least 6 micrograms per sample. Naive CD45RAhigh/CD27high T cell percentages were measured by flow cytometry on a PBMC aliquot from every donor. What the study reported, not specific to this receptor: Compared with the aged group, the long-lived group had more naive CD4+ T cells, fewer expanded clones and increased TCR diversity, a pattern suggesting age selection. Because the CMV infection status of the donors was unknown, age-related changes in expanded clonotypes may potentially have been confounded. There was a strong correlation between observed TCR beta diversity and the percentage of naive T cells measured by flow cytometry. As age increased, observed TCR beta diversity per million T cells dropped in a roughly linear way, and a significant reduction was already evident by age about 40. Estimates of total diversity based on one million sequenced T cells were considered lower bounds and underestimates. Since profiling was done on bulk unsorted PBMCs, naive and antigen-experienced compartments could not be conclusively compared.

Libraries were constructed by 5' RACE. Sequencing was carried out with an Illumina HiSeq 2500. The second PCR ran for roughly 7 to 11 cycles and used a J-beta primer mix along with a sample-barcoded 5' primer. A unique molecular identifier was introduced onto each TCR beta cDNA molecule by a template-switch 5' adaptor carrying 12 random nucleotides. Each sample yielded at least 3 million CDR3-containing paired-end reads. First-strand cDNA was synthesized from all RNA with the Mint cDNA synthesis kit, primed by a TRBC-specific oligonucleotide. After uracil-DNA glycosylase treatment, a first 18-cycle PCR used universal primers M1SS and BC2_uni_R on all cDNA. Concerning the study's data processing: For normalization, 1 million high-quality reads were randomly selected from each sample, with every read carrying a distinct molecular identifier. Instead of being binned into consensus sequences, reads that shared molecular identifiers were thrown out. MiTCR, set to a Q25 quality threshold and the strictest error-elimination algorithm, was used for CDR3 identification, clonotype clustering and error correction. A nonparametric unseen species model with Euler transformation was used to estimate a lower bound on total TCR beta diversity. TCRdb redid the processing of the public reads, applying fastp at Q25 and MiXCR, and retained in-frame beta chains. When rows share a CDR3 protein, they turn into one entry using the most common DNA and genes. The V and J calls reflect TCRdb's pipeline rather than the authors' work. This sample gives fewer than 1,200,000 distinct CDR3 sequences in total; 20% to 25% of them show up just once. The biggest ten clones account for 0.75% of the sample.

CDR1 MNHEY and CDR2 SVGEGT were looked up in the germline V gene. The cysteine opens and the phenylalanine closes a CDR3 of 14 amino acids. Only CDR3 DNA is held: 42 bases, read in frame from base 1. These data were also filed under a second study, of T cells of mothers and their children. In that second paper, the authors write: Nine systemically healthy Caucasian individuals served as donors, namely three mothers together with their six children. cDNA synthesis used all of the extracted RNA, with around 1.4 ug of RNA in each 15 ul reaction. In the second PCR, the M1S primer introduced both the sample barcodes and 2-4 random nucleotides. More than 8 million TCR beta CDR3 reads were obtained from each mother, and several million reads were obtained from each child. TCR recombination output is similarly shaped by thymic selection in related and unrelated pairs, with a minor effect exerted by inherited differences. Normalized repertoire overlap was always slightly but never significantly higher in related than unrelated mother-child pairs. With a sensitivity of 90 to 100 clones per million clonotypes, no persistent microchimeric T cell clones were detected. To look for features that set related mother-child pairs apart from unrelated individuals, the researchers ran deep NGS to compare the TCR beta repertoires of mothers and children. Mothers averaged approximately 41 +/- 4 years of age and children averaged about 10 +/- 4 years. After adapter ligation with NEBNext reagents, the libraries were sequenced on Illumina HiSeq 2000 with 100+100 nt paired-end reads. Mother and child libraries were prepared a month apart and sequenced in separate runs to prevent cross-contamination. Between roughly 500,000 and 2,100,000 distinct TCR beta clonotypes were identified per donor. Naive TCR beta clonotypes were estimated from low-frequency clonotypes matched to each donor's FACS-determined naive share, without sorting.

In this chain, TRBV6-2 or TRBV6-3 is recombined with TRBJ2-5; no D gene is confidently identified. This clonotype was obtained from a girl aged 2 to 10 in good health. Input material: blood. The CDR3 here reads CASSPMRENNEQVF. DNA sequence: TGTGCCAGCAGTCCGATGAGAGAGAACAATGAGCAGGTCTTC.